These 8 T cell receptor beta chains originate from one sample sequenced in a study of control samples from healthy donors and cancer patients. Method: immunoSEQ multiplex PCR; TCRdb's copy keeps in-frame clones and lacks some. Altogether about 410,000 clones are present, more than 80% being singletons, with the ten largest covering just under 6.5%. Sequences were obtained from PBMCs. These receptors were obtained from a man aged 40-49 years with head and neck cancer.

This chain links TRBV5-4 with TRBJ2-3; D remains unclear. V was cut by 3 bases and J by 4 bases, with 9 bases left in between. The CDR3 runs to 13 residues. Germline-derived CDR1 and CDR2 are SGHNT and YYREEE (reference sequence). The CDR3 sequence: CASSSLGADTQYF. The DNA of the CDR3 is TGTGCCAGCAGCTCTCTGGGCGCAGATACGCAGTATTTT.

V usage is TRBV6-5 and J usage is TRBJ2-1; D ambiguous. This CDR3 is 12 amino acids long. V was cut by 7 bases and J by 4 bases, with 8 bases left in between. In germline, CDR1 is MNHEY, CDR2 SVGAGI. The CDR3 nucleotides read TGTGCCAGCATTGGGCAGTACAATGAGCAGTTCTTC. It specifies CASIGQYNEQFF.

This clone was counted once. The chain's CDR3 is CAWSAGRTYEQYF. CDR3 DNA sequence: TGTGCCTGGAGTGCCGGCAGAACCTACGAGCAGTACTTC. V gene TRBV30 combines with J gene TRBJ2-7; D unclear. This CDR3 comprises 13 residues. With 1 base removed from V and 2 bases from J, the gap between germline ends came to 9 bases. CDR1 and CDR2 from the germline V gene are GTSNPN and SVGIG (reference sequence).

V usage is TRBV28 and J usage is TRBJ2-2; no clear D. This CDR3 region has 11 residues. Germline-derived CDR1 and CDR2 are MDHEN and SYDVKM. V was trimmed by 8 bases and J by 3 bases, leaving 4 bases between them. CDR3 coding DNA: TGTGCCAGCCGTGACACCGGGGAGCTGTTTTTT. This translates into CASRDTGELFF.

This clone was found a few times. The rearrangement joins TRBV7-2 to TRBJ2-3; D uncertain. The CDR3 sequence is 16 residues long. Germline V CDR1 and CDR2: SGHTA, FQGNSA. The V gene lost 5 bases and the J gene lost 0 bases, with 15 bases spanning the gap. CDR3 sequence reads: CASSPRWFGSTDTQYF. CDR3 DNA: TGTGCCAGCAGCCCCAGATGGTTTGGGAGCACAGATACGCAGTATTTT.

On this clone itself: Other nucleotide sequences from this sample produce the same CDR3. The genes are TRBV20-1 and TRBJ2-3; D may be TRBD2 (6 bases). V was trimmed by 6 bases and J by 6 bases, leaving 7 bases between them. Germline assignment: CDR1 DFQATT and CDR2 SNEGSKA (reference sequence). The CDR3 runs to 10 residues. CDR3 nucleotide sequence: TGCAGTGCCCGGGGGGATACGCAGTATTTT. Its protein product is CSARGDTQYF.

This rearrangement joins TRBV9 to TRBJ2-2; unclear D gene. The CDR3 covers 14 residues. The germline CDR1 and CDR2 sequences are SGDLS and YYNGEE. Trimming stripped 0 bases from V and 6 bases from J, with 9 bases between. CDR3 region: CASSVDRLAGELFF. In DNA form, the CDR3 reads TGTGCCAGCAGCGTAGATCGTCTGGCCGGGGAGCTGTTTTTT.

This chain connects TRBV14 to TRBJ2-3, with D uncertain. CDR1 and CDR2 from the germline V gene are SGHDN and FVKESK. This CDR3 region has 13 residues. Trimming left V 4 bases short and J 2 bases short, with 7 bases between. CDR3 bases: TGTGCCAGCAGCCCGTCAACCACAGATACGCAGTATTTT. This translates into CASSPSTTDTQYF.